One and the same sample provided the 27 T cell receptor beta chains below, sequenced in a study of OX40 agonist ivuxolimab in advanced cancers. Profiled with immunoSEQ multiplex PCR; TCRdb holds only in-frame clones, not every one. The sample yields about 78,000 clones, roughly 92% seen once. The material sequenced was CD4+ or CD8+ T cells sorted from blood, taken in a trial of the OX40 agonist ivuxolimab. The source is an adult with an advanced solid tumor such as melanoma, head and neck, liver or kidney cancer.

The chain carries TRBV5-1 and TRBJ1-1; weak D call: TRBD1 (5 bases). The germline gives CDR1 SGHRS, CDR2 YFSETQ. This CDR3 has 14 amino acids. The V end lost 2 bases, the J end lost 4 bases, and 12 bases lay between the germline ends. The CDR3 reads CASSLTGGSTEAFF. CDR3 nucleotide sequence: TGCGCCAGCAGCTTAACAGGAGGCAGCACTGAAGCTTTCTTT. Full variable domain (remainder filled in from reference TRBV5-1 and TRBJ1-1): KAGVTQTPRYLIKTRGQQVTLSCSPISGHRSVSWYQQTPGQGLQFLFEYFSETQRNKGNFPGRFSGRQFSNSRSEMNVSTLELGDSALYLCASSLTGGSTEAFFGQGTRLTVV.

About this clone: Other DNA variants within this sample encode the same CDR3. The gene calls are TRBV4-1 and TRBJ2-4, with 8 bases lining up with TRBD2. V gave up 5 bases and J gave up 2 bases; unmatched junction bases: 11. CDR1 and CDR2 (germline): MGHRA, YSYEKL. This CDR3 contains 17 residues. The CDR3 nucleotides read TGCGCCAGCAGCTTGGGTCGGGGCGGGGGGTCCAAAAACATTCAGTACTTC. Protein product: CASSLGRGGGSKNIQYF.

As to this clone: The junction departs from the called germline gene at one end, perhaps through a read error. The V and J genes are TRBV6-6 and TRBJ1-4; D possibly corresponds to TRBD1 (5 bases). The germline V gene has CDR1 MNHNY and CDR2 SVGAGI (reference sequence). This CDR3 spans 15 amino acids. The DNA for the CDR3 is TGTGCCGGCAGTAACCGGGACCGCACTAGGTGGAAACTGTTTTTT. This translates into CAGSNRDRTRWKLFF.

This clone appeared a single time. The chain employs TRBV25-1 and TRBJ1-2, with D maybe TRBD1 (6 bases). The CDR3 is 14 residues long. The V gene's germline CDR1 is MGHDK and CDR2 SYGVNS. The ends were cut back, 10 bases at V and 8 bases at J, with 23 bases in the middle. In DNA form, the CDR3 reads TGTGCCACTTACGGGGGGGAAAGGGGGAGAGGCTACACCTTC. As protein: CATYGGERGRGYTF.

The chain has TRBV30 and TRBJ1-2; TRBD1 matches at 7 bases. J was trimmed by 3 bases and V by 3 bases; bases with no gene match: 13. Per the germline V gene, CDR1 is GTSNPN and CDR2 is SVGIG (reference sequence). This CDR3 is built from 16 residues. This CDR3 is CAWSDPVDRSDYGYTF. The CDR3 nucleotides are TGTGCCTGGAGCGATCCAGTGGACAGGTCTGACTATGGCTACACCTTC.

V and J are TRBV28 and TRBJ1-2; 7 nucleotides align to TRBD1. The J segment lost 9 bases and the V segment lost 3 bases, leaving 7 bases of the junction unmatched. The CDR3 has 13 residues. CDR1 is MDHEN and CDR2 is SYDVKM in the germline V gene. The CDR3 region has the DNA TGTGCCAGCAGTTTCGCGGCAGGGGGGAGCTACACCTTC. This encodes CASSFAAGGSYTF.

The rearrangement links TRBV5-1 to TRBJ2-5; D tentatively reads TRBD1 or TRBD2 (5 bases each). CDR3 size: 15 residues. CDR1 and CDR2 from the germline V gene are SGHRS and YFSETQ. Trimming removed 0 bases from V and 7 bases from J, with 16 bases in between. This chain's CDR3 is CASSLGPGPRLTQYF. Written as DNA, the CDR3 is TGCGCCAGCAGCTTGGGGCCGGGACCCCGGTTGACCCAGTACTTC.

The chain joins TRBV11-2 to TRBJ1-4; a possible D gene is TRBD1 (5 bases). Germline CDR1 SGHAT, CDR2 FQNNGV. There are 13 residues in the CDR3. V was clipped by 8 bases and J by 5 bases, with 12 bases between them. The CDR3 region is CASGSDINEKLFF. Here the CDR3 DNA reads TGTGCCAGCGGCTCGGACATAAATGAAAAACTGTTTTTT.

The chain couples TRBV4-2 to TRBJ2-2; the D is unclear. Trimming took off 4 bases at V and 8 bases at J, with 11 bases between the two ends. The CDR3 has 13 amino acids. CDR1 and CDR2 (germline): LGHNA, YNFKEQ. This CDR3 reads CASSLPESGELFF. The CDR3 region has the DNA TGTGCCAGCAGCCTTCCTGAATCTGGGGAGCTGTTTTTT.

J is TRBJ2-1 and V is TRBV27; 11 bases agree with TRBD2. With 5 bases clipped from V and 5 bases from J, the junction kept 8 bases outside the gene matches. The CDR3 has 16 residues. Germline CDR1 and CDR2: MNHEY and SMNVEV (reference sequence). In nucleotides, the CDR3 is TGTGCCAGCAGTAGACTAGCGGGACTTATCAACAATGAGCAGTTCTTC. It yields the protein CASSRLAGLINNEQFF.

The chain recombines TRBV11-2 with TRBJ2-7, with D hard to call. CDR1 is SGHAT and CDR2 is FQNNGV in the germline V gene. This CDR3 is 14 amino acids long. The V end was cut by 1 base, the J end by 1 base, with 8 bases between. CDR3 bases: TGTGCCAGCAGCTTAGTGGCAGGTTCCTACGAGCAGTACTTC. Protein: CASSLVAGSYEQYF.

The rearrangement joins TRBV7-9 to TRBJ1-1; 9 bases are a match to TRBD1. The CDR3 has 15 residues. Germline CDR1 and CDR2: SEHNR and FQNEAQ (reference sequence). J gave up 0 bases and V 4 bases, and 3 bases lay outside the gene matches. The CDR3 reads CASSSGTGMNTEAFF. In DNA form, the CDR3 reads TGTGCCAGCAGCTCAGGGACAGGGATGAACACTGAAGCTTTCTTT. Variable domain in full (rest from reference TRBV7-9 and TRBJ1-1): DTGVSQNPRHKITKRGQNVTFRCDPISEHNRLYWYRQTLGQGPEFLTYFQNEAQLEKSRLLSDRFSAERPKGSFSTLEIQRTEQGDSAMYLCASSSGTGMNTEAFFGQGTRLTVV.

This sequence joins TRBV5-1 and TRBJ2-7; D might be TRBD2 (6 bases). Trimming pared 5 bases from V and 1 base from J, leaving 10 bases between. From germline, CDR1 is SGHRS and CDR2 YFSETQ. This CDR3 has 13 amino acids. CDR3 sequence reads: CASRRDLSYEQYF. The CDR3 nucleotides are TGCGCCAGCAGAAGGGACTTATCCTACGAGCAGTACTTC.

The CDR3 loop reads CASSFGQQETQYF. As DNA, the CDR3 is TGCGCCAGCAGCTTCGGACAACAAGAGACCCAGTACTTC. The chain uses TRBV5-1 and TRBJ2-5, with D perhaps TRBD1 (5 bases). The germline V and J ends were trimmed by 2 bases and 2 bases, with 7 bases remaining between them. Germline CDR1 reads SGHRS; CDR2 reads YFSETQ. This CDR3 is 13 amino acids long.

The V and J genes are TRBV4-1 and TRBJ2-7, with D tentatively TRBD1 (6 bases). The CDR3 extends over 16 amino acids. The V end lost 4 bases, the J end lost 1 base, and 17 bases lay between the germline ends. Per germline, CDR1 MGHRA and CDR2 YSYEKL. The CDR3 protein is CASSRDPGQTSYEQYF. In DNA, the CDR3 is TGCGCCAGCAGCCGGGACCCTGGACAGACGTCCTACGAGCAGTACTTC.

CDR3 in DNA: TGTGCCATCAGTGTTTACCTGGGGCCCTACGAGCAGTACTTC. It codes for CAISVYLGPYEQYF. The chain uses TRBV10-3 and TRBJ2-7; D is possibly TRBD1 (5 bases). The V and J ends lost 4 bases and 2 bases respectively, with 12 bases between them. The CDR3 length is 14 residues. Germline CDR1 ENHRY, CDR2 SYGVKD.

The chain has TRBV19 and TRBJ2-1, with 8 bases matching TRBD1. The length of the CDR3 is 14 residues. The junction had 5 bases not matched to a gene; V was cut back by 4 bases and J by 6 bases. Germline V lookup: CDR1 LNHDA, CDR2 SQIVND (reference sequence). The DNA for the CDR3 is TGTGCCAGTAGTACAGGGGGCGCTGGCAATGAGCAGTTCTTC. It translates to CASSTGGAGNEQFF.

The chain joins TRBV29-1 to TRBJ2-7; TRBD1 agrees at 8 bases. J gave up 5 bases and V 3 bases, and 6 bases lay outside the gene matches. The CDR3 runs to 13 residues. Germline-derived CDR1 and CDR2 are SQVTM and ANQGSEA. The CDR3 region has the DNA TGCAGCGTTGACCTCGGGACAGGCGACGAGCAGTACTTC. Its protein is CSVDLGTGDEQYF.

The V call is TRBV7-2, the J call TRBJ1-2; no definite D call. The CDR3 extends over 13 amino acids. Germline CDR1 is SGHTA and CDR2 is FQGNSA. With 1 base removed from V and 6 bases from J, the gap between germline ends came to 9 bases. The CDR3 bases are TGTGCCAGCAGCTTAGGGTCTGGGAATGGCTACACCTTC. It yields the protein CASSLGSGNGYTF.

This clone was recorded only once. The identical CDR3 is also encoded by other nucleotide sequences in the sample. This chain uses TRBV5-6 with TRBJ1-2; TRBD1 aligns across 8 bases. The junction had 5 bases not matched to a gene; V was cut back by 5 bases and J by 5 bases. This CDR3 contains 13 residues. Germline V gene lookup returns CDR1 SGHDT and CDR2 YYEEEE. The CDR3, as DNA: TGTGCCAGCAGTCGCGACAGGGGATATGGCTACACCTTC. Amino acid sequence: CASSRDRGYGYTF.

This rearrangement joins TRBV7-6 to TRBJ2-2; no clear D gene. CDR1 and CDR2 (germline): SGHVS, FNYEAQ. The CDR3 length is 14 residues. Deletions cut 0 bases from V and 4 bases from J, with 6 bases between. CDR3 protein: CASSLALGTGELFF. DNA of the CDR3: TGTGCCAGCAGCTTAGCGCTGGGCACCGGGGAGCTGTTTTTT.

This chain joins TRBV6-5 and TRBJ2-5; D remains unclear. Trimming left V 6 bases short and J 5 bases short, with 7 bases between. This CDR3 spans 11 amino acids. Germline V CDR1 and CDR2: MNHEY, SVGAGI. The chain's CDR3 is CASRHSETQYF. As DNA, the CDR3 is TGTGCCAGCAGACATAGCGAGACCCAGTACTTC.

Here the CDR3 reads CSVRNNEQFF. CDR3 nucleotide sequence: TGCAGCGTTCGAAACAATGAGCAGTTCTTC. J is TRBJ2-1 and V is TRBV29-1; D uncertain. CDR1 SQVTM and CDR2 ANQGSEA come from the germline V gene. V shed 5 bases and J shed 5 bases, with 4 bases lying between them. This CDR3 is built from 10 residues.

The rearrangement uses TRBV5-1 and TRBJ1-2, with D perhaps TRBD1 (6 bases). Germline loops: CDR1 SGHRS, CDR2 YFSETQ. Deletions cut 0 bases from V and 10 bases from J, with 13 bases between. This CDR3 comprises 13 residues. In DNA, the CDR3 is TGCGCCAGCAGCTTGGAACCAGGACAGTACTACACCTTC. This sequence encodes CASSLEPGQYYTF.

Regarding this clone: This CDR3 is also generated by other DNA sequences in the sample. V usage is TRBV6-5 and J usage is TRBJ1-1; D may be TRBD1 (5 bases). V was trimmed by 4 bases and J by 10 bases, leaving 10 bases between them. The germline V gene encodes CDR1 MNHEY and CDR2 SVGAGI. The CDR3 runs to 11 residues. The chain's CDR3 is CASSSGSGAFF. The CDR3 DNA reads as TGTGCCAGCAGTTCAGGGTCAGGAGCTTTCTTT.

The rearrangement joins TRBV29-1 to TRBJ1-1; D not certain. This CDR3 has 12 residues. Per the germline V gene, CDR1 is SQVTM and CDR2 is ANQGSEA. V lost 6 bases to trimming and J lost 3 bases, with 11 bases between them. CDR3 sequence reads: CSVPHTDTEAFF. The CDR3 DNA reads as TGCAGCGTGCCTCACACTGACACTGAAGCTTTCTTT.

The chain is built from TRBV5-4 and TRBJ1-2; TRBD1 is a possible D gene (5 bases). CDR3 size: 14 residues. The germline V gene encodes CDR1 SGHNT and CDR2 YYREEE (reference sequence). With 5 bases removed from V and 3 bases from J, the gap between germline ends came to 14 bases. The CDR3 is CASRSPGADYGYTF. CDR3 nucleotides: TGTGCCAGCAGATCACCTGGGGCTGACTATGGCTACACCTTC.